This T cell receptor (beta chain) comes out of a study of T-cell memory formation after mild COVID-19. The CDR3 sequence is 14 residues long. The V and J ends lost 3 bases and 5 bases, in that order; junction bases with no gene match: 4. Germline V gene data show CDR1 as SGHTA and CDR2 as FQGTGA. Study-level results: Among CD4+ contracting clones, most were CM and EM, and CD8+ ones EMRA. A second wave expanding day 15 to 37 was CD4+-biased; contracting clones were balanced.

TCRdb ran MiXCR on the 5' RACE reads and lists one entry per CDR3 protein. The repertoire holds some 50,000 distinct CDR3 sequences, with 12% as singletons. A word on this clonotype: What it binds is not known.

Sequencing was done on a sample of PBMCs or a T cell subset sorted from them (not recorded which). The receptor was isolated from a man in his late teens or twenties who had mild COVID-19 (a few samples of this study predate the infection). Cell type and time point are not known. The rearrangement uses TRBV7-3 and TRBJ1-1, with 9 bases lining up with TRBD1. DNA of the CDR3: TGTGCCAGCAGCTTCACAGGGGGCCGTACTGAAGCTTTCTTT. Its protein is CASSFTGGRTEAFF.